This T cell receptor beta chain originates from a study of CD8+ T cells in alopecia areata. This CDR3 is built from 15 residues. The V and J ends lost 5 bases and 1 base respectively, with 15 bases between them. Germline assignment: CDR1 SEHNR and CDR2 FQNEAQ (reference sequence). RNA, once extracted, was reverse transcribed into cDNA for use as the sequencing template. Clones were sequenced by immunoSEQ multiplex PCR, and TCRdb holds only the in-frame ones, with some missing. The sample lists more than 110,000 clones, roughly 80% occurring once. Documented treatment: oral pan-JAK inhibitor, 5-10 mg twice daily.

The input for sequencing was CD8+ T cells sorted from blood, taken at week 4, from a patient treated with tofacitinib. This chain links TRBV7-9 with TRBJ2-7, with D perhaps given as TRBD1 or TRBD2 (5 bases each). The source is a human donor with alopecia areata. The chain's CDR3 is CASSHPGRTSYEQYF. Here the CDR3 DNA reads TGTGCCAGCAGCCATCCGGGACGAACATCCTACGAGCAGTACTTC.